The sequence of this T cell receptor beta chain was determined in a study of a mutant IDH1 vaccine in newly diagnosed glioma (dated by TCRdb to about 2021). Context from the whole study: Eight vaccinations were administered to patients in weeks 1, 3, 5, 7, 11, 15, 19 and 23, corresponding to visits V03 through V10. Prior to enrollment, patients had been given standard therapy consisting of radiotherapy alone, temozolomide alone, or radiochemotherapy with temozolomide, with the combination given to most patients. Of the approximately 30 treated patients, about 60% were male and about 40% were female, and the mean age was approximately 40 years. Peripheral blood was drawn at six visits: V03 (baseline), V05, V07, V10, V12 and V13. Vaccination began 4-6 weeks after radiotherapy alone, or alongside temozolomide cycles in the chemotherapy-containing groups. For exploratory analyses, about 25 treated patients had longitudinal TCRB deep sequencing done wherever samples were available. On the study overall, not on this receptor specifically: PBMC samples for TCRB deep sequencing were selected based on availability. Immune responses induced by the vaccine were seen in about 93% of patients across multiple MHC alleles. According to the authors, sample limitations meant that analyses of patient blood samples could not be reproduced. Changes in the top peripheral T cell clonotypes picked up by TCRB sequencing did not appear to be linked to pseudoprogression.

Concerning this clone: Its antigen is unknown. No base qualities exist here, and no much larger clone lies one base off it.

Looking up the germline V gene (reference sequence) yields CDR1 GTSNPN and CDR2 SVGIG. The CDR3 spans 12 residues, from the cysteine through the phenylalanine. Just the 36-base CDR3 DNA is kept, in frame starting at base 1. Between the V and J ends, shortened by 4 bases and 5 bases respectively, the junction contains 12 bases. The method behind the library was the immunoSEQ multiplex PCR assay. Following the manufacturer's protocol, the hsTCRB Kit was used to amplify rearranged TCR beta chain sequences. An Illumina MiSeq was used to sequence the TCRB libraries. Per the original workflow: The kit vendor's proprietary platform handled demultiplexing, trimming and gene mapping. TCRdb limited this immuneACCESS table to in-frame rearrangements with V and J called. A share of clones is missing; checked studies link under half to unresolved V genes, and the rest is unexplained. V, J and clone size derive from that table, while D and trimming were established from the DNA sequence. The table for this sample lists under 55,000 clones; roughly 91% of them were counted only once. The top ten constitute 2.4% of the sample.

Sample time point, as interpreted from the label and publication: week 11, during vaccination. Each vaccine dose was 300 ug of a 20-mer mutant IDH1 peptide in Montanide, given subcutaneously with topical imiquimod. Newly diagnosed WHO grade 3 or 4 IDH1-mutant astrocytomas showing loss of nuclear ATRX were present in the donors. The samples were drawn from NOA16, a multicentre, single-arm, open-label phase I trial in Germany that tested a mutant IDH1 peptide vaccine in humans for the first time. The DNeasy Blood and Tissue Kit was used to extract genomic DNA from EDTA blood for TCRB sequencing. The sequence is built from TRBV30 and TRBJ2-7, with TRBD1 perhaps the D gene, on 6 matching bases. This material consisted of PBMCs, taken from a glioma patient whose treatment included an IDH1 peptide vaccine. The clonotype comes from a man aged 45-65 years with glioma. The CDR3 protein is CAWIGGRDEQYF. At the DNA level, the sequence is TGTGCCTGGATTGGGGGCAGGGACGAGCAGTACTTC.